This T cell receptor beta chain was obtained from a study of immune heterogeneity within non-small cell lung tumors. General study results and limits: Site-unique high-frequency clones occurred alongside identical dominant CDR3 beta clonotypes that recurred across tumor sites within a patient. With an R of approximately 0.3, local T-cell clonality correlated moderately but significantly with local tumor mutational burden.

About this clonotype: Its antigen is unknown.

Genomic DNA from bulk tumor acted as the template, and around 600 ng was loaded per sample. During surgery, several far-apart biopsies were obtained from every primary tumor. Curative surgical treatment was performed in patients who had newly diagnosed, untreated non-small cell lung cancer. Newly diagnosed non-small cell lung cancer patients undergoing curative-intent surgery served as donors. V lost 2 bases to trimming and J lost 1 base, with 13 bases between them. The V gene's germline CDR1 is SGHAT and CDR2 FQNNGV. CDR3 size: 16 residues. Multiplex PCR employing 32 V and 13 J primers generated amplicons of the TCR beta CDR3. TCRdb reprocessed the multiplex PCR reads with MiXCR, giving one entry per CDR3 protein. The sample lists several thousand distinct CDR3 sequences; around 59% were seen once.

The J gene is TRBJ2-3, the V gene TRBV11-2, with D perhaps being TRBD1 or TRBD2 (5 bases each). The clonotype originates from a man in his sixties or seventies with non-small cell lung cancer. Material: lung tumor tissue. The CDR3 DNA sequence: TGTGCCAGCAGCTTAATCGGGGCGGGCGGCACAGATACGCAGTATTTT. Its translation: CASSLIGAGGTDTQYF.